A selection of T cell receptor beta chains follows, all from one sample in a study of T-cell reconstitution after alpha-beta-depleted transplantation in children. One entry per CDR3 protein, called by TCRdb with MiXCR from the PCR reads. The data hold 500,000 or so distinct CDR3 sequences, with about 33% observed a single time. The specimen comprised PBMCs from the stem cell graft donor, sampled from the stem cell graft. These receptors were collected from a human donor who donated a stem cell graft to a child with aplastic anemia. Both conserved end residues are part of each CDR3. Each record gives: clone size, J gene, V gene, D gene, CDR3 DNA, CDR3 protein. D genes are given only for firm matches. Rows give clone size only sometimes, using once, few, many, or a class for an expanded clone.

clone_size: -
j_call: TRBJ1-2
v_call: TRBV12-3/TRBV12-4
d_call: TRBD1
cdr3_nt: TGTGCCAGCAGGGGGACAGGGAGCCATGGTGGCTACACCTTC
cdr3_aa: CASRGTGSHGGYTF

clone_size: few
j_call: TRBJ2-5
v_call: TRBV12-3/TRBV12-4
d_call: -
cdr3_nt: TGTGCCAGCAGCTTCTCCATGACTAGGGCGGAGACCCAGTACTTC
cdr3_aa: CASSFSMTRAETQYF

clone_size: few
j_call: TRBJ2-1
v_call: TRBV9
d_call: -
cdr3_nt: TGTGCCAGCAGCGTAGATCCCCCGGGCGGGCAGTTCTTC
cdr3_aa: CASSVDPPGGQFF

clone_size: -
j_call: TRBJ2-7
v_call: TRBV29-1
d_call: TRBD1
cdr3_nt: TGCAGCGCCGTCGGACAGGGGGCCTACGAGCAGTACTTC
cdr3_aa: CSAVGQGAYEQYF

clone_size: -
j_call: TRBJ2-1
v_call: TRBV14
d_call: -
cdr3_nt: TGTGCCAGCAGCCAAGTATTGGGCTATGGGCAGTTCTTC
cdr3_aa: CASSQVLGYGQFF

clone_size: -
j_call: TRBJ2-4
v_call: TRBV9
d_call: -
cdr3_nt: TGTGCCAGCAGCGTAGGCCGCTTGGGCATTCAGTACTTC
cdr3_aa: CASSVGRLGIQYF

clone_size: once
j_call: TRBJ1-6
v_call: TRBV9
d_call: TRBD1
cdr3_nt: TGTGCCAGCAGCAAGAGACAGGGTCAAAATTCACCCCTCCACTTT
cdr3_aa: CASSKRQGQNSPLHF

clone_size: -
j_call: TRBJ1-1
v_call: TRBV19
d_call: -
cdr3_nt: TGTGCCAGTAGCCAACTCCGGACAGTCATGAACACTGAAGCTTTCTTT
cdr3_aa: CASSQLRTVMNTEAFF

clone_size: -
j_call: TRBJ2-7
v_call: TRBV7-2
d_call: -
cdr3_nt: TGTGCCAGCAGCTGGAGGGGGCCCCAAACTACCAGTTACGAGCAGTACTTC
cdr3_aa: CASSWRGPQTTSYEQYF

clone_size: few
j_call: TRBJ2-6
v_call: TRBV18
d_call: -
cdr3_nt: TGTGCCAGCTCAATACAGGAGGCTGGGGCCAACGTCCTGACTTTC
cdr3_aa: CASSIQEAGANVLTF

clone_size: -
j_call: TRBJ1-1
v_call: TRBV18
d_call: TRBD1
cdr3_nt: TGTGCCAGCTCACCTAGGACAGGGGTGAACACTGAAGCTTTCTTT
cdr3_aa: CASSPRTGVNTEAFF

clone_size: -
j_call: TRBJ2-3
v_call: TRBV11-3
d_call: TRBD2
cdr3_nt: TGTGCCAGCACCCCACTTTATAGCGGGAGTGCAGATACGCAGTATTTT
cdr3_aa: CASTPLYSGSADTQYF

clone_size: -
j_call: TRBJ2-1
v_call: TRBV5-5
d_call: TRBD1
cdr3_nt: TGTGCCAGCAGCTTGAGGGGACAGGGGGTCGTCTACAATGAGCAGTTCTTC
cdr3_aa: CASSLRGQGVVYNEQFF

clone_size: -
j_call: TRBJ2-1
v_call: TRBV7-9
d_call: -
cdr3_nt: TGTGCCAGCAGCTTTGGGACGGGACAGCAGTTCTTC
cdr3_aa: CASSFGTGQQFF

clone_size: many
j_call: TRBJ2-7
v_call: TRBV20-1
d_call: TRBD1
cdr3_nt: TGCAGTGCTAGACCCACCGGGACAGGGACCCCCGAGCAGTACTTC
cdr3_aa: CSARPTGTGTPEQYF

clone_size: -
j_call: TRBJ2-7
v_call: TRBV5-6
d_call: -
cdr3_nt: TGTGCCAGCAGCTCGCGGACGGGAACCTACGAGCAGCACTTC
cdr3_aa: CASSSRTGTYEQHF

clone_size: -
j_call: TRBJ1-6
v_call: TRBV3-1
d_call: TRBD1
cdr3_nt: TGTGCCAGCAGCCAAGATCCGGAGGCAGGGGGATCACCCCTCCACTTT
cdr3_aa: CASSQDPEAGGSPLHF

clone_size: -
j_call: TRBJ1-1
v_call: TRBV5-4
d_call: -
cdr3_nt: TGTGCCAGCAGCTTGGCCGGCGCCCTGGGGGTAATGAACACTGAAGCTTTCTTT
cdr3_aa: CASSLAGALGVMNTEAFF

clone_size: -
j_call: TRBJ1-6
v_call: TRBV27
d_call: -
cdr3_nt: TGTGCCAGCAGTTCCCCACCTTTGGGTAGGGCTTCACCCCTCCACTTT
cdr3_aa: CASSSPPLGRASPLHF

clone_size: few
j_call: TRBJ2-1
v_call: TRBV29-1
d_call: -
cdr3_nt: TGCAGCGTTGAAGATCCGGACAGTAACAATGAGCAGTTCTTC
cdr3_aa: CSVEDPDSNNEQFF

clone_size: once
j_call: TRBJ2-3
v_call: TRBV18
d_call: -
cdr3_nt: TGTGCCAGCTCACCTACCTCACCAGGCGGGACAAACACAGATACGCAGTATTTT
cdr3_aa: CASSPTSPGGTNTDTQYF

clone_size: few
j_call: TRBJ2-6
v_call: TRBV25-1
d_call: -
cdr3_nt: TGTGCCAGCAGTGACGGGACCCATGGGGCCAACGTCCTGACTTTC
cdr3_aa: CASSDGTHGANVLTF

clone_size: -
j_call: TRBJ2-7
v_call: TRBV29-1
d_call: TRBD1
cdr3_nt: TGCAGCGTTGGACCAGACAGGGTACACGAGCAGTACTTC
cdr3_aa: CSVGPDRVHEQYF

clone_size: -
j_call: TRBJ1-3
v_call: TRBV20-1
d_call: -
cdr3_nt: TGCAGTGCTAGAGATCATAAAAGCGCTGGAAACACCATATATTTT
cdr3_aa: CSARDHKSAGNTIYF

clone_size: -
j_call: TRBJ1-2
v_call: TRBV12-3/TRBV12-4
d_call: TRBD1
cdr3_nt: TGTGCCAGCAGCACAGGGGGCCCTAGAAATAACTATGGCTACACCTTC
cdr3_aa: CASSTGGPRNNYGYTF

clone_size: -
j_call: TRBJ1-1
v_call: TRBV5-4
d_call: -
cdr3_nt: TGTGCCAGCAGAACCGACAGGTGGAACACTGAAGCTTTCTTT
cdr3_aa: CASRTDRWNTEAFF

clone_size: few
j_call: TRBJ2-1
v_call: TRBV25-1
d_call: -
cdr3_nt: TGTGCCAGCAGTGAATTAGGTGGAACCCTCTACAATGAGCAGTTCTTC
cdr3_aa: CASSELGGTLYNEQFF

clone_size: -
j_call: TRBJ1-3
v_call: TRBV18
d_call: -
cdr3_nt: TGTGCCAGCTCACCTTCAGCTATCTCTGGAAACACCATATATTTT
cdr3_aa: CASSPSAISGNTIYF

clone_size: -
j_call: TRBJ2-2
v_call: TRBV5-1
d_call: TRBD1
cdr3_nt: TGCGCCAGCAGTGGACAGGGAGACACCGGGGAGCTGTTTTTT
cdr3_aa: CASSGQGDTGELFF

clone_size: -
j_call: TRBJ1-1
v_call: TRBV18
d_call: TRBD1
cdr3_nt: TGTGCCAGCTCAACCCAGGGACAGGGGGTCACTGAAGCTTTCTTT
cdr3_aa: CASSTQGQGVTEAFF

clone_size: -
j_call: TRBJ2-1
v_call: TRBV12-3/TRBV12-4
d_call: -
cdr3_nt: TGTGCCAGCAGTTTAGGGGGAGGCTTCGATGAGCAGTTCTTC
cdr3_aa: CASSLGGGFDEQFF

clone_size: few
j_call: TRBJ2-1
v_call: TRBV14
d_call: -
cdr3_nt: TGTGCCAGCACCCCTGCGGACACCGGGGGAAATGAGCAGTTCTTC
cdr3_aa: CASTPADTGGNEQFF

clone_size: few
j_call: TRBJ2-1
v_call: TRBV29-1
d_call: TRBD2
cdr3_nt: TGCAGCGTTGATTATTCGGGACTAGCGGGAGGTTTTAGGGTCAATGAGCAGTTCTTC
cdr3_aa: CSVDYSGLAGGFRVNEQFF

clone_size: -
j_call: TRBJ2-3
v_call: TRBV29-1
d_call: -
cdr3_nt: TGCAGCGTAGCCGGGCCCCTCACAGATACGCAGTATTTT
cdr3_aa: CSVAGPLTDTQYF

clone_size: few
j_call: TRBJ2-5
v_call: TRBV5-1
d_call: -
cdr3_nt: TGCGCCAGCAGCAGAAGACCCGCGGATGAGACCCAGTACTTC
cdr3_aa: CASSRRPADETQYF

clone_size: few
j_call: TRBJ2-1
v_call: TRBV20-1
d_call: TRBD2
cdr3_nt: TGCAGTGCTATCCGACTAGCGGGAGTCAATGAGCAGTTCTTC
cdr3_aa: CSAIRLAGVNEQFF

clone_size: few
j_call: TRBJ1-3
v_call: TRBV20-1
d_call: TRBD1
cdr3_nt: TGCAGTGCTAGGGACAGGGAGATCTGGAGAAACACCATATATTTT
cdr3_aa: CSARDREIWRNTIYF

clone_size: few
j_call: TRBJ2-1
v_call: TRBV4-3
d_call: -
cdr3_nt: TGCGCCAGCAGCCAACTCAGGGGCCCCTACAATGAGCAGTTCTTC
cdr3_aa: CASSQLRGPYNEQFF

clone_size: few
j_call: TRBJ2-2
v_call: TRBV15
d_call: TRBD2
cdr3_nt: TGTGCCACCAGCAGAGAGGCTAGCGGGAGCCTGACCGGGGAGCTGTTTTTT
cdr3_aa: CATSREASGSLTGELFF

clone_size: few
j_call: TRBJ2-3
v_call: TRBV7-2
d_call: -
cdr3_nt: TGTGCCAGCAGCTTGCACAGGGGGGGAAGCACAGATACGCAGTATTTT
cdr3_aa: CASSLHRGGSTDTQYF

clone_size: few
j_call: TRBJ1-1
v_call: TRBV5-1
d_call: TRBD1
cdr3_nt: TGCGCCAGCAGCTCGGGACAGGGGGCGACTGAAGCTTTCTTT
cdr3_aa: CASSSGQGATEAFF

clone_size: -
j_call: TRBJ2-2
v_call: TRBV11-2
d_call: -
cdr3_nt: TGTGCCAGCAGCGCCCCCGGGACGAGGACCGGGGAGCTGTTTTTT
cdr3_aa: CASSAPGTRTGELFF

clone_size: -
j_call: TRBJ2-5
v_call: TRBV20-1
d_call: -
cdr3_nt: TGCAGTGCTAGAAGGCAAGAGACCCAGTACTTC
cdr3_aa: CSARRQETQYF

clone_size: -
j_call: TRBJ2-5
v_call: TRBV5-1
d_call: -
cdr3_nt: TGCGCCAGCAGCTTGTCGACCAAAGAGGAGACCCAGTACTTC
cdr3_aa: CASSLSTKEETQYF

clone_size: -
j_call: TRBJ2-3
v_call: TRBV4-3
d_call: -
cdr3_nt: TGCGCCAGCAGCCAAGGGGCGTTAGGCAGGGATACGCAGTATTTT
cdr3_aa: CASSQGALGRDTQYF

clone_size: -
j_call: TRBJ2-1
v_call: TRBV30
d_call: TRBD1
cdr3_nt: TGTGCCTGGAGCCCGGGACAGGGCGAGCAGTTCTTC
cdr3_aa: CAWSPGQGEQFF

clone_size: -
j_call: TRBJ2-2
v_call: TRBV28
d_call: TRBD2
cdr3_nt: TGTGCCAGCAGTCTCCCGCGGGAGCAGATCGGGGAGCTGTTTTTT
cdr3_aa: CASSLPREQIGELFF

clone_size: -
j_call: TRBJ2-2
v_call: TRBV3-1
d_call: -
cdr3_nt: TGTGCCAGCACAGTAACCGGGGAGCTGTTTTTT
cdr3_aa: CASTVTGELFF

clone_size: few
j_call: TRBJ2-5
v_call: TRBV5-1
d_call: -
cdr3_nt: TGCGCCAGCAGCTCCGACATCGGAGAGACCCAGTACTTC
cdr3_aa: CASSSDIGETQYF

clone_size: few
j_call: TRBJ2-7
v_call: TRBV27
d_call: -
cdr3_nt: TGTGCCAGCAGTTACGGCCCGCGTTCCTACGAGCAGTACTTC
cdr3_aa: CASSYGPRSYEQYF

clone_size: few
j_call: TRBJ2-2
v_call: TRBV7-2
d_call: -
cdr3_nt: TGTGCCAGCAGCCTACTAGCTATCGGGACCGGGGAGCTGTTTTTT
cdr3_aa: CASSLLAIGTGELFF

clone_size: few
j_call: TRBJ2-7
v_call: TRBV28
d_call: TRBD1
cdr3_nt: TGTGCCAGCGATGCCCCGGGACAGATCTACGAGCAGTACTTC
cdr3_aa: CASDAPGQIYEQYF

clone_size: -
j_call: TRBJ1-2
v_call: TRBV7-9
d_call: -
cdr3_nt: TGTGCCAGCCTAGACCGGGGCAGCTTCGGAGGTGGCTACACCTTC
cdr3_aa: CASLDRGSFGGGYTF

clone_size: -
j_call: TRBJ1-2
v_call: TRBV10-3
d_call: TRBD1
cdr3_nt: TGTGCCATCAGTGAATCTACAGGGGGCTATGGCTACACCTTC
cdr3_aa: CAISESTGGYGYTF

clone_size: few
j_call: TRBJ2-1
v_call: TRBV24-1
d_call: -
cdr3_nt: TGTGCCACCAGTGATTTGCCCGGGTTTGAGCAGTTCTTC
cdr3_aa: CATSDLPGFEQFF